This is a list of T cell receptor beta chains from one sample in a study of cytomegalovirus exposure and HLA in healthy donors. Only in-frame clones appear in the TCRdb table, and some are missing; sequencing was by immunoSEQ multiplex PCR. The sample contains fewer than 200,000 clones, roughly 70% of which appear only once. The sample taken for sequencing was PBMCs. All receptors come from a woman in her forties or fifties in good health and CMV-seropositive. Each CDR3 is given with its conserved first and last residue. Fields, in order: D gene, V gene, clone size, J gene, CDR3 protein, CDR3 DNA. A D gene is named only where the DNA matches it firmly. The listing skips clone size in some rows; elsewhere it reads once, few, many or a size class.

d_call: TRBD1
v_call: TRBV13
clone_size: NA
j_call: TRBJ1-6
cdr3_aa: CASSTRTGVSPLHF
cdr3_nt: TGTGCCAGCAGCACTCGGACAGGGGTTTCACCCCTCCACTTT

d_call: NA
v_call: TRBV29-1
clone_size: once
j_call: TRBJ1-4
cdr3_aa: CSVRADTATNEKLFF
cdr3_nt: TGCAGCGTGCGGGCAGATACAGCAACTAATGAAAAACTGTTTTTT

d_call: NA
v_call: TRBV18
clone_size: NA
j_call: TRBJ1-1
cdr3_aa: CASQGGENTEAFF
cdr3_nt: TGTGCCAGCCAAGGGGGTGAAAACACTGAAGCTTTCTTT

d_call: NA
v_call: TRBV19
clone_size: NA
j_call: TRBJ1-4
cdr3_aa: CASSRGLDGEKLFF
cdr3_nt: TGTGCCAGTAGCCGGGGTCTGGACGGAGAAAAACTGTTTTTT

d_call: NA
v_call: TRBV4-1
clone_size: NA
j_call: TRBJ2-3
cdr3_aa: CASSQQTVSSTDTQYF
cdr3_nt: TGCGCCAGCAGCCAGCAGACAGTATCTAGCACAGATACGCAGTATTTT

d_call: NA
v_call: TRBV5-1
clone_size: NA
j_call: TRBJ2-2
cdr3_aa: CASSLEYPTNTGELFF
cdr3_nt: TGCGCCAGCAGCTTGGAGTATCCTACGAACACCGGGGAGCTGTTTTTT

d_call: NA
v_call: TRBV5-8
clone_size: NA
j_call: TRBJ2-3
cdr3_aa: CASSPYGIQTDTQYF
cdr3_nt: TGTGCCAGCAGCCCCTACGGGATACAAACAGATACGCAGTATTTT

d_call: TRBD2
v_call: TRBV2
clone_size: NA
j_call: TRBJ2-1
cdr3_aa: CASSPGLAGEQFF
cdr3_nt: TGTGCCAGCAGTCCCGGACTAGCGGGTGAGCAGTTCTTC

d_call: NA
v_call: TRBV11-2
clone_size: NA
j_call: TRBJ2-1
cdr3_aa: CASSMSGPPRDEQFF
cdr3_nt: TGTGCCAGCAGTATGTCCGGGCCCCCGAGGGATGAGCAGTTCTTC

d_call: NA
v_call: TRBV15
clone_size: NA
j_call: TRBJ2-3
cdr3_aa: CATSRGGGANADTQYF
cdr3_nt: TGTGCCACCAGCAGAGGAGGGGGGGCCAATGCAGATACGCAGTATTTT

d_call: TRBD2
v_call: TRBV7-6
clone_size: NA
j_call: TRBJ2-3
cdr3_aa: CASSSRTSEDTQYF
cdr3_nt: TGTGCCAGCAGCTCCAGGACTAGCGAAGATACGCAGTATTTT

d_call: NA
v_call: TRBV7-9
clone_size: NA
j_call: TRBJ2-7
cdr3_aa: CASSTAEDEQYF
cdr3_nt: TGTGCCAGCAGCACAGCGGAGGACGAGCAGTACTTC

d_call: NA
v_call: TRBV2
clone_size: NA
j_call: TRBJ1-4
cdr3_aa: CASSRDKNEKLFF
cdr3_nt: TGTGCCAGCAGCCGGGACAAAAATGAAAAACTGTTTTTT

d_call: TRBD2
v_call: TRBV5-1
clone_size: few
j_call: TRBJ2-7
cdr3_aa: CASSFTRGGGTCEQYF
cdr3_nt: TGCGCCAGCAGCTTTACCCGCGGGGGAGGTACGTGCGAGCAGTACTTC

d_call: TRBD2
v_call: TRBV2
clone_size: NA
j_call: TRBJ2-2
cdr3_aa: CASTGGGVGTGELFF
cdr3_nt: TGTGCCAGCACGGGGGGGGGAGTGGGCACCGGGGAGCTGTTTTTT

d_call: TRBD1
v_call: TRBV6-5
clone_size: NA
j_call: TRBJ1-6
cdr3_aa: CASSRGDRDNSPLHF
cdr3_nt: TGTGCCAGCAGTCGAGGGGACAGGGATAATTCACCCCTCCACTTT

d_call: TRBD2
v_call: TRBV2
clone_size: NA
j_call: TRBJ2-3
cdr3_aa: CASSDLAGGTTDTQYF
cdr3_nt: TGTGCCAGCAGTGACCTCGCGGGAGGAACCACAGATACGCAGTATTTT

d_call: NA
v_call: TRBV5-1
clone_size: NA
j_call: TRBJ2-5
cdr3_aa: CASSLTRPPQETQYF
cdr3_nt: TGCGCCAGCAGCTTGACTAGGCCCCCACAAGAGACCCAGTACTTC

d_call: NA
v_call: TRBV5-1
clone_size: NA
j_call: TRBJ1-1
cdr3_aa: CASSYFMNTEAFF
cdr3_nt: TGCGCCAGCAGCTATTTTATGAACACTGAAGCTTTCTTT

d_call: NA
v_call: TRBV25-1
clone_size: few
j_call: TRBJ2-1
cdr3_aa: CASSEELWEQFF
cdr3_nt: TGTGCCAGCAGTGAAGAACTGTGGGAGCAGTTCTTC

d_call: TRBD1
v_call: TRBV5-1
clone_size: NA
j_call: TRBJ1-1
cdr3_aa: CASSLGAGGIEAFF
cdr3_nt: TGCGCCAGCAGCTTGGGAGCAGGGGGCATTGAAGCTTTCTTT

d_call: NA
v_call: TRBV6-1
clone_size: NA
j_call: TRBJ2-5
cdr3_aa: CASSEAIRVGETQYF
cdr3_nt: TGTGCCAGCAGTGAAGCAATCAGGGTCGGCGAGACCCAGTACTTC

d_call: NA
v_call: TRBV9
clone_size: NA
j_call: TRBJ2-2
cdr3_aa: CASSDFLATTGELFF
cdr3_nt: TGTGCCAGCAGCGATTTTCTAGCCACCACCGGGGAGCTGTTTTTT

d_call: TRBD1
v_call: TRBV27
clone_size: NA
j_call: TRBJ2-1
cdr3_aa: CASSSDRDRIHEQFF
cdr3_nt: TGTGCCAGCAGCTCCGACAGGGACAGGATCCATGAGCAGTTCTTC

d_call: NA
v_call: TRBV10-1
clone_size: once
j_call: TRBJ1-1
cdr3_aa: CASSDRANTEAFF
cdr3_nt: TGCGCCAGCAGTGACAGGGCGAACACTGAAGCTTTCTTT

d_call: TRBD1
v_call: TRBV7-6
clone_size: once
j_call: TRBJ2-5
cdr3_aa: CASSVRGQGGETQYF
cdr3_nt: TGTGCCAGCAGCGTTCGGGGACAGGGGGGCGAGACCCAGTACTTC

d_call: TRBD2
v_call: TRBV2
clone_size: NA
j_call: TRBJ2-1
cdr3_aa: CASAGDEQFF
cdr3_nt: TGTGCCAGCGCGGGGGACGAGCAGTTCTTC

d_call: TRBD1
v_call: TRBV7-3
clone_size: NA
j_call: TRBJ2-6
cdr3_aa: CASSEIQGAGANVLTF
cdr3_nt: TGTGCCAGCAGCGAAATCCAGGGGGCTGGGGCCAACGTCCTGACTTTC